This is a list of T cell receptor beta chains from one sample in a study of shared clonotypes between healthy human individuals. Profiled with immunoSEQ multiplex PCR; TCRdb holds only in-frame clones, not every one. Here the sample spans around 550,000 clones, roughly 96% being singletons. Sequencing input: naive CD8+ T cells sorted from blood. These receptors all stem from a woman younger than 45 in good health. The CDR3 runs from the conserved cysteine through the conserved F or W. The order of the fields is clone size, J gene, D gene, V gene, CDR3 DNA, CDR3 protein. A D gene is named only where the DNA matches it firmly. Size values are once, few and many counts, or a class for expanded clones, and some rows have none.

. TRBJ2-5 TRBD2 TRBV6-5 TGTGCCAGCACGCTAGCGGGAGGTGGCCAAGAGACCCAGTACTTC CASTLAGGGQETQYF
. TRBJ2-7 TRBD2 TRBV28 TGTGCCAGCAGTTTTCAGCTAGCGGGAGACTACGAGCAGTACTTC CASSFQLAGDYEQYF
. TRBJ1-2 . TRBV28 TGTGCCAGCACCCCGACCTCTCAGGCGACTAACTATGGCTACACCTTC CASTPTSQATNYGYTF
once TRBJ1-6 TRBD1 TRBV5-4 TGTGCCAGCAGCGGGGACAGGGTCGATTCACCCCTCCACTTT CASSGDRVDSPLHF
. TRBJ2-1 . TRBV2 TGTGCCAGCAGTACAACCTTCTACAATGAGCAGTTCTTC CASSTTFYNEQFF
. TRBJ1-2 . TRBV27 TGTGCCAGCAGTCCCACCTTGGTCCATGGCTACACCTTC CASSPTLVHGYTF
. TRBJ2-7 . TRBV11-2 TGTGCCAGCAGCTTTGGTCAGGGGTCCTACGAGCAGTACTTC CASSFGQGSYEQYF
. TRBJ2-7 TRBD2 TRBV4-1 TGCGCCAGCAGCCAAGCCGGGGGGGAGCAGTACTTC CASSQAGGEQYF
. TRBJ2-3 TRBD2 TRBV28 TGTGCCAGCAGTTTAAGCAATTCGGGGGACGGGAGGGCCACAGATACGCAGTATTTT CASSLSNSGDGRATDTQYF
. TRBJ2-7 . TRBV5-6 TGTGCCAGCAGCCATCTGGAGGGGAGCGAGCAGTACTTC CASSHLEGSEQYF
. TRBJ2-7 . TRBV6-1 TGTGCCAGCAGCGAAATTAGTGGGGTCAAATACGAGCAGTACTTC CASSEISGVKYEQYF
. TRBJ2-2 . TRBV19 TGTGCCAGTAGTATGTGGGATTTGGCCGGGGAGCTGTTTTTT CASSMWDLAGELFF
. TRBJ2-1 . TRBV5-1 TGCGCCAGCAGCTTGGTTGCTGGCCCCAAGGACAATGAGCAGTTCTTC CASSLVAGPKDNEQFF
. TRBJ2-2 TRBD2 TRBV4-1 TGCGCCAGCAGCCAAAATCTAGCGGGAGTAAGGGGGGAGCTGTTTTTT CASSQNLAGVRGELFF
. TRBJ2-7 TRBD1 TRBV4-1 TGCGCCAGCAGCCTACGACAGGGGGCCTACGAGCAGTACTTC CASSLRQGAYEQYF
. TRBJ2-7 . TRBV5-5 TGTGCCAGCAGCTTCAGATCATCCTACGAGCAGTACTTC CASSFRSSYEQYF
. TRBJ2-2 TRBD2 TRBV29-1 TGCAGCGTTGAGGCTAGCGGGAGGGCGAACACCGGGGAGCTGTTTTTT CSVEASGRANTGELFF
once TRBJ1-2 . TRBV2 TGTGCCAGCAGTGTATATAGCTATGGCTACACCTTC CASSVYSYGYTF
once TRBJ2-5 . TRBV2 TGTGCCAGCAACCCTTACAGCCAAGAGACCCAGTACTTC CASNPYSQETQYF
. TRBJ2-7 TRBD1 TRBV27 TGTGCCAGCAGTTTATCGGACAGGGGTGAGCAGTACTTC CASSLSDRGEQYF
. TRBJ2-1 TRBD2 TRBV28 TGTGCCAGCAGTTTAGGGTCGGGACTAATCTACAATGAGCAGTTCTTC CASSLGSGLIYNEQFF
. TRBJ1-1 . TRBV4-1 TGCGCCAGCAGCCAAGACAGATACTTGGGCACTGAAGCTTTCTTT CASSQDRYLGTEAFF
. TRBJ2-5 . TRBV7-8 TGTGCCAGCAGCTTAGTTTCGGGAGCTGGAGAGCAGTACTTC CASSLVSGAGEQYF
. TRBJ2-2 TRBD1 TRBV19 TGTGCCAGTAGTATCGCCGGGACAGGGAGCGCCGGGGAGCTGTTTTTT CASSIAGTGSAGELFF
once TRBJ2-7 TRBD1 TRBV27 TGTGCCAGCAGTTTTGGGGGACAGGCAGCCTACGAGCAGTACTTC CASSFGGQAAYEQYF
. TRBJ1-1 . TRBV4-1 TGCGCCAGCAGCCTGACGAAAACGGTCCGGAACACTGAAGCTTTCTTT CASSLTKTVRNTEAFF
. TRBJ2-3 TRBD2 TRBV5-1 TGCGCCAGCAGCTTGGGGCTAGCGGAGAGGACAGATACGCAGTATTTT CASSLGLAERTDTQYF
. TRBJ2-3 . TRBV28 TGTGCCAGCAGTTCTTTCTTGCGCGATACGCAGTATTTT CASSSFLRDTQYF
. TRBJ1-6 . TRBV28 TGTGCCAGCAGTTTATTCGGACGGACTAATAATTCACCCCTCCACTTT CASSLFGRTNNSPLHF
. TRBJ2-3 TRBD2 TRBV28 TGTGCCAGCAAGGGACTAGCGGTTAAGACTAGCACAGATACGCAGTATTTT CASKGLAVKTSTDTQYF
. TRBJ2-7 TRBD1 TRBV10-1 TGCGCCAGCAGGGGACAGGGTAGGGGAACCTACGAGCAGTACTTC CASRGQGRGTYEQYF
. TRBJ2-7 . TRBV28 TGTGCCAGCAGTTTAATAGACAGACCCTACGAGCAGTACTTC CASSLIDRPYEQYF
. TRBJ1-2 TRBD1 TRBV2 TGTGCCAGCGGTCGGGACAGAAGTTACTATGGCTACACCTTC CASGRDRSYYGYTF
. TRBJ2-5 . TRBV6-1 TGTGCCAGCAGTGAGGGTGGGGGGAGGCGAGAGACCCAGTACTTC CASSEGGGRRETQYF
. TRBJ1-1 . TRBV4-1 TGCGCCAGCAGCCAAGCTCTTACAGCGAACACTGAAGCTTTCTTT CASSQALTANTEAFF
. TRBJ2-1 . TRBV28 TGTGCCAGCAGTTACCCGACATTGGGGGCGTCTTGGAATGAGCAGTTCTTC CASSYPTLGASWNEQFF
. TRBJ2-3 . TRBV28 TGTGCCAGCAGTTTATCAGGGTCTAGCACAGATACGCAGTATTTT CASSLSGSSTDTQYF